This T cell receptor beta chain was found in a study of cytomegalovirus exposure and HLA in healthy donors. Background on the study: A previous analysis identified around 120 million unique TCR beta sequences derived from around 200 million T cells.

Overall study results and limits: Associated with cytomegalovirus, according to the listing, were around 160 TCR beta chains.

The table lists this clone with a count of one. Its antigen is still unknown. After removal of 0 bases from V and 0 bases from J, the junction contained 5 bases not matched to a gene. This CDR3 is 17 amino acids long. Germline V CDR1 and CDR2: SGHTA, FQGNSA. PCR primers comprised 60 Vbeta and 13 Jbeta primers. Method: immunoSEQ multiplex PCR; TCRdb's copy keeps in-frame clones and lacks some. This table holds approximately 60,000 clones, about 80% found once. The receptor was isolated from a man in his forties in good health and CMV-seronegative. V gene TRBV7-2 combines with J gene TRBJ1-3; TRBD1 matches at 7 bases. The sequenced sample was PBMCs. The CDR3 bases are TGTGCCAGCAGCTTAGCGGGACAGATCACCTCTGGAAACACCATATATTTT. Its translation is CASSLAGQITSGNTIYF.